The rows below give T cell receptor beta chains drawn from one sample of a study of blood T cell repertoires in COVID-19. This table comes from immunoSEQ multiplex PCR, and its TCRdb copy is limited to in-frame clones, with some not included. The sample lists more than 400,000 clones, about nine tenths seen once, with under 0.85% in the top ten. The sequenced sample consisted of PBMCs or T cells enriched from blood (not recorded which). The receptors shown here come from a woman younger than 35 who had recovered from COVID-19. CDR3s include the opening cysteine and the closing phenylalanine or tryptophan. Fields, in order: clone size, V gene, J gene, D gene, CDR3 protein, CDR3 DNA. D genes are given only for firm matches. Some rows have no size entry. The others give once, few or many, or a class for an expanded clone.

clone_size: -
v_call: TRBV5-6
j_call: TRBJ1-2
d_call: -
cdr3_aa: CASSPRTAYGYTF
cdr3_nt: TGTGCCAGCAGCCCCCGGACAGCCTATGGCTACACCTTC

clone_size: -
v_call: TRBV28
j_call: TRBJ1-1
d_call: -
cdr3_aa: CASNPPGEGTFF
cdr3_nt: TGTGCCAGCAACCCCCCGGGGGAGGGAACTTTCTTT

clone_size: -
v_call: TRBV5-1
j_call: TRBJ1-1
d_call: -
cdr3_aa: CASSWDLNTEAFF
cdr3_nt: TGCGCCAGCAGCTGGGACTTGAACACTGAAGCTTTCTTT

clone_size: -
v_call: TRBV5-6
j_call: TRBJ1-3
d_call: TRBD1
cdr3_aa: CASSPGTGGLNTIYF
cdr3_nt: TGTGCCAGCAGCCCCGGGACAGGGGGCTTGAACACCATATATTTT

clone_size: -
v_call: TRBV5-6
j_call: TRBJ2-5
d_call: -
cdr3_aa: CASSLPPQETQYF
cdr3_nt: TGTGCCAGCAGCCTCCCTCCCCAAGAGACCCAGTACTTC

clone_size: -
v_call: TRBV10-3
j_call: TRBJ2-7
d_call: TRBD2
cdr3_aa: CAISESIVLAGFYEQYF
cdr3_nt: TGTGCCATCAGTGAGTCGATAGTACTAGCGGGTTTCTACGAGCAGTACTTC

clone_size: many
v_call: TRBV3-1/TRBV3-2
j_call: TRBJ2-5
d_call: -
cdr3_aa: CASSQASGGRETQYF
cdr3_nt: TGTGCCAGCAGCCAAGCTTCAGGAGGACGAGAGACCCAGTACTTC

clone_size: -
v_call: TRBV7-9
j_call: TRBJ1-2
d_call: -
cdr3_aa: CASGLYSPLANYGYTF
cdr3_nt: TGTGCCAGCGGTCTCTACAGTCCCTTAGCTAACTATGGCTACACCTTC

clone_size: -
v_call: TRBV11-2
j_call: TRBJ2-1
d_call: TRBD2
cdr3_aa: CASSLRPGGDSAYNEQFF
cdr3_nt: TGTGCCAGCAGCCTACGCCCCGGGGGGGATTCAGCCTACAATGAGCAGTTCTTC

clone_size: few
v_call: TRBV12-1
j_call: TRBJ1-5
d_call: -
cdr3_aa: CASSFKSGTRSQPQHF
cdr3_nt: TGTGCCAGCAGCTTTAAGTCAGGGACTAGATCCCAGCCCCAGCATTTT

clone_size: -
v_call: TRBV29-1
j_call: TRBJ1-1
d_call: -
cdr3_aa: CSVVLDRSEAFF
cdr3_nt: TGCAGCGTTGTCTTGGACAGATCCGAAGCTTTCTTT

clone_size: once
v_call: TRBV29-1
j_call: TRBJ2-3
d_call: TRBD2
cdr3_aa: CSVDSLAGGPDTQYF
cdr3_nt: TGCAGCGTTGATTCGCTAGCGGGGGGGCCGGATACGCAGTATTTT

clone_size: -
v_call: TRBV7-9
j_call: TRBJ1-2
d_call: -
cdr3_aa: CASSLAGGQGYTF
cdr3_nt: TGTGCCAGCAGCTTAGCTGGAGGGCAAGGCTACACCTTC

clone_size: -
v_call: TRBV10-3
j_call: TRBJ1-1
d_call: -
cdr3_aa: CAIKRGGTGNTEAFF
cdr3_nt: TGTGCCATCAAACGGGGTGGAACGGGGAACACTGAAGCTTTCTTT

clone_size: once
v_call: TRBV5-1
j_call: TRBJ1-1
d_call: -
cdr3_aa: CASSLDGGDTEAFF
cdr3_nt: TGCGCCAGCAGCTTGGATGGAGGGGACACTGAAGCTTTCTTT

clone_size: -
v_call: TRBV7-8
j_call: TRBJ1-3
d_call: -
cdr3_aa: CASSLVGISGNTIYF
cdr3_nt: TGTGCCAGCAGCTTAGTTGGCATCTCTGGAAACACCATATATTTT

clone_size: -
v_call: TRBV5-1
j_call: TRBJ2-7
d_call: -
cdr3_aa: CASSSQGRDEQYF
cdr3_nt: TGCGCCAGCAGCTCTCAGGGGAGGGACGAGCAGTACTTC

clone_size: -
v_call: TRBV5-6
j_call: TRBJ1-1
d_call: -
cdr3_aa: CASSLVTVQHTEAFF
cdr3_nt: TGTGCCAGCAGCTTGGTGACGGTACAGCACACTGAAGCTTTCTTT

clone_size: -
v_call: TRBV5-1
j_call: TRBJ1-1
d_call: -
cdr3_aa: CASSLATTDTEAFF
cdr3_nt: TGCGCCAGCAGCTTGGCCACCACAGACACTGAAGCTTTCTTT

clone_size: -
v_call: TRBV11-3
j_call: TRBJ1-3
d_call: TRBD1
cdr3_aa: CASSFYRGSGNTIYF
cdr3_nt: TGTGCCAGCAGCTTTTACAGGGGGTCTGGAAACACCATATATTTT

clone_size: -
v_call: TRBV6-5
j_call: TRBJ2-1
d_call: TRBD2
cdr3_aa: CASSGGRSGEQFF
cdr3_nt: TGTGCCAGCAGCGGGGGGAGGAGCGGTGAGCAGTTCTTC

clone_size: -
v_call: TRBV3-1/TRBV3-2
j_call: TRBJ2-5
d_call: TRBD2
cdr3_aa: CASSPLAGMETQYF
cdr3_nt: TGTGCCAGCAGCCCTCTAGCGGGGATGGAGACCCAGTACTTC

clone_size: -
v_call: TRBV21-1
j_call: TRBJ1-5
d_call: -
cdr3_aa: CASSKGERGGPENQPQHF
cdr3_nt: TGTGCCAGCAGCAAAGGAGAGCGAGGAGGGCCCGAGAATCAGCCCCAGCATTTT

clone_size: -
v_call: TRBV3-1/TRBV3-2
j_call: TRBJ1-1
d_call: -
cdr3_aa: CASSQGQAATEAFF
cdr3_nt: TGTGCCAGCAGCCAAGGACAGGCGGCAACTGAAGCTTTCTTT

clone_size: once
v_call: TRBV2
j_call: TRBJ1-4
d_call: TRBD1
cdr3_aa: CASSTGGANEKLFF
cdr3_nt: TGTGCCAGCAGTACAGGGGGGGCTAATGAAAAACTGTTTTTT

clone_size: -
v_call: TRBV7-2
j_call: TRBJ2-7
d_call: -
cdr3_aa: CASSFARGSYEQYF
cdr3_nt: TGTGCCAGCAGTTTCGCGAGGGGGTCCTACGAGCAGTACTTC

clone_size: few
v_call: TRBV2
j_call: TRBJ2-7
d_call: -
cdr3_aa: CASSDITGVRGEQYF
cdr3_nt: TGTGCCAGCAGTGACATCACGGGGGTGCGAGGGGAGCAGTACTTC

clone_size: -
v_call: TRBV4-1
j_call: TRBJ2-7
d_call: -
cdr3_aa: CASSQGGGGEQYF
cdr3_nt: TGCGCCAGCAGCCAAGGGGGAGGGGGAGAGCAGTACTTC

clone_size: -
v_call: TRBV12-3/TRBV12-4
j_call: TRBJ2-1
d_call: -
cdr3_aa: CASSQPVYNEQFF
cdr3_nt: TGTGCCAGCAGTCAACCGGTCTACAATGAGCAGTTCTTC

clone_size: -
v_call: TRBV2
j_call: TRBJ1-4
d_call: -
cdr3_aa: CASSDHSEKLFF
cdr3_nt: TGTGCCAGCAGTGATCACAGCGAAAAACTGTTTTTT

clone_size: -
v_call: TRBV2
j_call: TRBJ1-5
d_call: -
cdr3_aa: CASSDYRAVNQPQHF
cdr3_nt: TGTGCCAGCAGTGATTACAGGGCTGTAAATCAGCCCCAGCATTTT

clone_size: -
v_call: TRBV3-1/TRBV3-2
j_call: TRBJ1-2
d_call: -
cdr3_aa: CASSQWRDGYTF
cdr3_nt: TGTGCCAGCAGCCAATGGAGGGACGGCTACACCTTC

clone_size: -
v_call: TRBV19
j_call: TRBJ1-2
d_call: TRBD1
cdr3_aa: CASSPGTGASTYGYTF
cdr3_nt: TGTGCCAGTAGTCCCGGGACAGGGGCATCTACCTATGGCTACACCTTC

clone_size: -
v_call: TRBV7-9
j_call: TRBJ1-2
d_call: -
cdr3_aa: CASSPDPLKAGNYGYTF
cdr3_nt: TGTGCCAGCAGTCCGGACCCTCTTAAAGCGGGCAACTATGGCTACACCTTC

clone_size: once
v_call: TRBV9
j_call: TRBJ2-5
d_call: TRBD2
cdr3_aa: CASSVGSLAGGMGETQYF
cdr3_nt: TGTGCCAGCAGCGTAGGTTCCCTAGCGGGGGGGATGGGAGAGACCCAGTACTTC

clone_size: once
v_call: TRBV11-2
j_call: TRBJ1-2
d_call: -
cdr3_aa: CASSLGRDRTSYGYTF
cdr3_nt: TGTGCCAGCAGCTTAGGGAGGGACCGAACTAGCTATGGCTACACCTTC

clone_size: -
v_call: TRBV18
j_call: TRBJ1-5
d_call: -
cdr3_aa: CASSPQGGSNQPQHF
cdr3_nt: TGTGCCAGCTCACCCCAGGGTGGAAGCAATCAGCCCCAGCATTTT

clone_size: few
v_call: TRBV4-2
j_call: TRBJ2-1
d_call: -
cdr3_aa: CASSQEEVTYNEQFF
cdr3_nt: TGTGCCAGCAGCCAAGAGGAGGTAACCTACAATGAGCAGTTCTTC

clone_size: -
v_call: TRBV4-1
j_call: TRBJ1-5
d_call: -
cdr3_aa: CASSQVQGLNQPQHF
cdr3_nt: TGCGCCAGCAGCCAAGTGCAGGGGCTCAATCAGCCCCAGCATTTT

clone_size: once
v_call: TRBV29-1
j_call: TRBJ2-2
d_call: -
cdr3_aa: CSVEVVQGTGELFF
cdr3_nt: TGCAGCGTTGAAGTTGTACAGGGAACCGGGGAGCTGTTTTTT

clone_size: -
v_call: TRBV28
j_call: TRBJ1-1
d_call: -
cdr3_aa: CASSPLETEAFF
cdr3_nt: TGTGCCAGCAGTCCCCTCGAGACTGAAGCTTTCTTT

clone_size: -
v_call: TRBV11-2
j_call: TRBJ1-1
d_call: -
cdr3_aa: CASSRYTEAFF
cdr3_nt: TGTGCCAGCAGCCGTTACACTGAAGCTTTCTTT

clone_size: -
v_call: TRBV6-1
j_call: TRBJ1-2
d_call: TRBD1
cdr3_aa: CASSDGQGAANYGYTF
cdr3_nt: TGTGCCAGCAGTGACGGACAGGGGGCGGCTAACTATGGCTACACCTTC

clone_size: -
v_call: TRBV5-1
j_call: TRBJ1-1
d_call: -
cdr3_aa: CASSPQGMNTEAFF
cdr3_nt: TGCGCCAGCAGCCCCCAGGGAATGAACACTGAAGCTTTCTTT

clone_size: -
v_call: TRBV10-3
j_call: TRBJ2-2
d_call: TRBD1
cdr3_aa: CASRRTGENTGELFF
cdr3_nt: TGTGCCTCCCGGCGGACAGGGGAGAACACCGGGGAGCTGTTTTTT

clone_size: -
v_call: TRBV7-8
j_call: TRBJ2-1
d_call: -
cdr3_aa: CASSSSETDNEQFF
cdr3_nt: TGTGCCAGCAGCTCCTCGGAAACAGACAATGAGCAGTTCTTC

clone_size: -
v_call: TRBV5-1
j_call: TRBJ1-1
d_call: -
cdr3_aa: CASSSGTNTEAFF
cdr3_nt: TGCGCCAGCAGCAGCGGGACGAACACTGAAGCTTTCTTT

clone_size: once
v_call: TRBV6-5
j_call: TRBJ2-3
d_call: -
cdr3_aa: CASSYVGGVADTQYF
cdr3_nt: TGTGCCAGCAGTTACGTTGGAGGGGTCGCAGATACGCAGTATTTT

clone_size: -
v_call: TRBV9
j_call: TRBJ2-3
d_call: TRBD2
cdr3_aa: CASSPRRAGGRGDTQYF
cdr3_nt: TGTGCCAGCAGCCCTCGGCGGGCGGGGGGGCGAGGAGATACGCAGTATTTT

clone_size: -
v_call: TRBV5-4
j_call: TRBJ2-7
d_call: -
cdr3_aa: CASSLVPSYEQYF
cdr3_nt: TGTGCCAGCAGCTTGGTCCCGTCCTACGAGCAGTACTTC

clone_size: -
v_call: TRBV9
j_call: TRBJ2-1
d_call: -
cdr3_aa: CASSQGGPYVYNEQFF
cdr3_nt: TGTGCCAGCAGCCAAGGCGGGCCTTATGTCTACAATGAGCAGTTCTTC